The 25 T cell receptor beta chains below all came from one sample that was sequenced in a study of T-cell reconstitution after alpha-beta-depleted transplantation in children. TCRbeta library construction was performed incorporating unique molecular identifiers. TCRdb reanalysed the PCR reads using MiXCR and keeps one entry per CDR3 protein. Here the sample spans some 640,000 distinct CDR3 sequences, roughly 15% being singletons. Here the sequenced sample was PBMCs from the stem cell graft donor, taken from the stem cell graft. These receptors were obtained from a human donor who donated a stem cell graft to a child with acute myeloid leukemia.

This clonotype was detected many times. This chain connects TRBV5-1 to TRBJ2-6; 8 positions agree with TRBD1. Germline V gene lookup returns CDR1 SGHRS and CDR2 YFSETQ. V lost 1 base to trimming and J lost 0 bases; unmatched junction nucleotides: 9. The CDR3 is 19 amino acids. CDR3 DNA: TGCGCCAGCAGCTTGAGGCCAGGGGGCTACTTCTCTGGGGCCAACGTCCTGACTTTC. Residues: CASSLRPGGYFSGANVLTF.

This chain links TRBV20-1 with TRBJ1-5, with a tentative D call TRBD1 (5 bases). Germline V CDR1 and CDR2: DFQATT, SNEGSKA (reference sequence). V lost 3 bases and J lost 3, with 15 bases in between. This CDR3 has 15 amino acids. CDR3 residues: CSASAGTAINQPQHF. The CDR3 nucleotides are TGCAGTGCTAGCGCCGGGACTGCCATCAATCAGCCCCAGCATTTT.

This clonotype was seen ten or more times. The CDR3 sequence: CASSLAGSHTDTQYF. The CDR3 nucleotides read TGCGCCAGCAGCTTGGCAGGGAGCCACACAGATACGCAGTATTTT. This chain uses TRBV5-1 with TRBJ2-3, with D perhaps matching TRBD1 or TRBD2 (5 bases each). V shed 0 bases and J shed 2 bases, with 10 bases lying between them. This CDR3 has 15 residues. Germline V gives CDR1 SGHRS, CDR2 YFSETQ.

This rearrangement joins TRBV11-1 to TRBJ1-1, with 10 bases lining up with TRBD1. V was pared by 2 bases and J by 4 bases, with 13 bases of the junction left unmatched. CDR1 is SGHAT, CDR2 FQDESV, per germline (reference sequence). CDR3 length: 18 residues. The CDR3, as DNA: TGTGCCAGCAGCTTAACCGACAGGGGGCGCCTGGCGGCCACTGAAGCTTTCTTT. Amino acid sequence: CASSLTDRGRLAATEAFF.

This clonotype has at least ten counts. The rearrangement joins TRBV20-1 to TRBJ2-1; possibly TRBD1 or TRBD2 for D (6 bases each). Trimming stripped 5 bases from V and 2 bases from J, with 16 bases between. Germline CDR1 and CDR2: DFQATT and SNEGSKA (reference sequence). The length of the CDR3 is 15 residues. CDR3: CSALFTGAPYNEQFF. The DNA of the CDR3 is TGCAGTGCTCTTTTCACGGGGGCTCCCTACAATGAGCAGTTCTTC.

This clonotype appeared a few times. The chain carries TRBV9 and TRBJ2-5, with unresolved D. V shed 0 bases and J shed 2 bases, with 8 bases lying between them. Germline V gene sequence: CDR1 SGDLS, CDR2 YYNGEE. The CDR3 is made up of 14 amino acids. The CDR3 DNA reads as TGTGCCAGCAGCGTAGACTTACTACAAGAGACCCAGTACTTC. It is translated as CASSVDLLQETQYF.

Many counts were recorded for this clonotype. The rearrangement uses TRBV20-1 and TRBJ2-3, with 9 positions matching TRBD2. This CDR3 comprises 13 residues. The V gene end was trimmed by 7 bases and the J gene end by 1 base; junction bases not matched to a gene: 3. The germline gives CDR1 DFQATT, CDR2 SNEGSKA (reference sequence). CDR3 bases: TGCAGTGTAGCGGGGGTGGGCACAGATACGCAGTATTTT. Amino acids: CSVAGVGTDTQYF.

This clonotype was counted a few times. The chain recombines TRBV6-2 or TRBV6-3 with TRBJ2-5, with D perhaps TRBD2 (5 bases). In germline, CDR1 is MNHEY, CDR2 SVGEGT. The CDR3 runs 12 residues. Trimming took 11 bases from V and 0 from J, leaving 10 bases between them. The CDR3 bases are TGTGCCTCCCAGAGGGACCAAGAGACCCAGTACTTC. This translates into CASQRDQETQYF.

This clonotype occurred many times. The chain links TRBV29-1 to TRBJ2-1, with 9 bases identical to TRBD2. V was pared by 8 bases and J by 6 bases, with 11 bases of the junction left unmatched. This CDR3 has 14 residues. Germline V gene data show CDR1 as SQVTM and CDR2 as ANQGSEA. As DNA, the CDR3 is TGCAGCTTTCGCCCTAGCGGGGCCCTCAATGAGCAGTTCTTC. Encoded protein: CSFRPSGALNEQFF.

In its sample, this clonotype was seen many times. The chain combines TRBV4-1 with TRBJ2-1, with 13 bases matching TRBD2. V trimming: 4 bases; J trimming: 9 bases; junction bases outside the gene matches: 6. This CDR3 is built from 15 residues. Germline CDR1 and CDR2: MGHRA and YSYEKL. As DNA, the CDR3 is TGCGCCAGCAGCCCCGGACTAGCGGGGGCGGTTGAGCAGTTCTTC. Translating it yields CASSPGLAGAVEQFF.

The V call is TRBV12-3 or TRBV12-4, the J call TRBJ2-2, with a weak D call TRBD2 (5 bases). CDR3 length: 15 residues. V dropped 4 bases and J dropped 7 bases, with 16 bases sitting between them. The CDR3 DNA reads TGTGCCAGCAGTTGGACGCTAGCTGAACACGGGGAGCTGTTTTTT. Amino acids: CASSWTLAEHGELFF.

This clonotype has only a few counts. V usage is TRBV24-1 and J usage is TRBJ2-2; possibly TRBD1 or TRBD2 for D (5 bases each). The CDR3 runs 16 residues. Trimming removed 3 bases from V and 2 bases from J, with 12 bases in between. CDR1 is KGHDR, CDR2 SFDVKD, per germline. For the CDR3, the DNA is TGTGCCACCAGTGATGACCGGGACCAAAACACCGGGGAGCTGTTTTTT. Translation: CATSDDRDQNTGELFF.

The chain carries TRBV6-5 and TRBJ2-2; the match to TRBD2 covers 14 bases. CDR3 length: 16 amino acids. The ends lost 0 bases at V and 8 bases at J; junction bases unmatched: 2. The V gene's germline CDR1 is MNHEY and CDR2 SVGAGI. CDR3 loop: CASSYSGLAGAGELFF. The CDR3 bases are TGTGCCAGCAGTTACTCGGGACTAGCGGGGGCTGGGGAGCTGTTTTTT.

This clonotype was detected only a few times. This chain joins TRBV7-8 and TRBJ2-2, with D unclear. The CDR3 has 15 amino acids. Trimming took off 2 bases at V and 0 bases at J, with 7 bases between the two ends. CDR1 is SGHVS and CDR2 is FQNEAQ in the germline V gene. CDR3 sequence reads: CASSLISTNTGELFF. In nucleotides, the CDR3 is TGTGCCAGCAGCTTAATCTCAACGAACACCGGGGAGCTGTTTTTT.

A few counts support this clonotype. The chain has TRBV20-1 and TRBJ2-3, with 8 positions matching TRBD2. J lost 6 bases, V lost 0 bases, and 11 bases had no gene match. Germline CDR1 is DFQATT and CDR2 is SNEGSKA (reference sequence). The CDR3 contains 16 residues. The CDR3 coding sequence is TGCAGTGCTAGAGATGGGCAGCGGGGGTCAGGGGATACGCAGTATTTT. This gives the protein CSARDGQRGSGDTQYF.

The chain employs TRBV4-1 and TRBJ1-2; D unresolved. Germline V gene lookup returns CDR1 MGHRA and CDR2 YSYEKL. The CDR3 runs to 15 residues. The V end lost 3 bases, the J end lost 3 bases, and 14 bases lay between the germline ends. In nucleotides, the CDR3 is TGCGCCAGCAGCCACGACTTGTCCAGCGACTATGGCTACACCTTC. Its protein product is CASSHDLSSDYGYTF.

This sequence joins TRBV10-3 and TRBJ1-4; a possible D gene is TRBD1 (6 bases). The CDR3 has 13 amino acids. The V gene lost 8 bases and the J gene lost 2 bases, with 9 bases spanning the gap. The germline CDR1 and CDR2 sequences are ENHRY and SYGVKD. DNA for the CDR3: TGTGCCATCGGGACAAGCACTAATGAAAAACTGTTTTTT. Translating gives CAIGTSTNEKLFF.

J is TRBJ2-7 and V is TRBV7-9, with D hard to call. V was clipped by 4 bases and J by 7 bases, with 14 bases between them. This CDR3 region has 13 residues. Germline-derived CDR1 and CDR2 are SEHNR and FQNEAQ (reference sequence). The CDR3 DNA sequence: TGTGCCAGCAGCTGGGAAGAGACCGGAGAGCAGTACGTC. Translated, it gives CASSWEETGEQYV.

This clonotype occurred many times. The V gene is TRBV29-1, the J gene TRBJ2-7, with D tentatively TRBD1 (5 bases). The CDR3 runs to 13 residues. V lost 1 base to trimming and J lost 4 bases, with 11 bases between them. Germline lookup yields CDR1 SQVTM and CDR2 ANQGSEA. CDR3 DNA: TGCAGCGTTGAAGGGGGCCCGGAGTACGAGCAGTACTTC. This encodes CSVEGGPEYEQYF.

This clonotype was observed many times. The chain carries TRBV7-6 and TRBJ1-5, with D perhaps TRBD1 (5 bases). Trimming removed 3 bases at V and 4 bases at J, with 13 bases between. Germline V gives CDR1 SGHVS, CDR2 FNYEAQ. This CDR3 is 15 amino acids long. CDR3 sequence: CASSFLPGRNQPQHF. The CDR3 coding sequence is TGTGCCAGCAGCTTTCTACCAGGGAGAAATCAGCCCCAGCATTTT.

This clonotype has at least ten counts. DNA of the CDR3: TGTGCCAGCAGGTACCGGGACGGGGGTAACAATGAGCAGTTCTTC. This gives the protein CASRYRDGGNNEQFF. This chain joins TRBV5-5 and TRBJ2-1; tentative D call: TRBD2 (6 bases). The CDR3 has 15 amino acids. Germline V CDR1 and CDR2: SGHKS, YYEKEE (reference sequence). Trimming shortened V by 5 bases and J by 5 bases, and 17 bases separated the two germline ends.

This clonotype showed up just a few times. V usage is TRBV11-1 and J usage is TRBJ2-1, with 7 bases aligning to TRBD1. The CDR3 runs to 19 residues. The V segment lost 5 bases and the J segment 0 bases; nucleotides outside the gene matches: 16. Germline V gene lookup returns CDR1 SGHAT and CDR2 FQDESV (reference sequence). CDR3 bases: TGTGCCAGCAGCCAAATCAACAGGGGCCGAGCTGGCTCCTACAATGAGCAGTTCTTC. It specifies CASSQINRGRAGSYNEQFF.

In its sample, this clonotype was seen many times. The CDR3 protein is CASSLTQIGEQYF. CDR3 DNA sequence: TGTGCCAGCAGCTTGACCCAGATTGGTGAGCAGTACTTC. The rearrangement joins TRBV5-6 to TRBJ2-7; D is ambiguous. This CDR3 comprises 13 residues. The V and J ends lost 1 base and 7 bases respectively, with 12 bases between them. The germline V gene has CDR1 SGHDT and CDR2 YYEEEE.

The rearrangement uses TRBV5-1 and TRBJ1-4; D is undetermined. The CDR3 covers 15 residues. Per the germline V gene, CDR1 is SGHRS and CDR2 is YFSETQ. Trimming stripped 1 base from V and 0 bases from J, with 7 bases between. CDR3 DNA: TGCGCCAGCAGCTTGTCGGGTGCAACTAATGAAAAACTGTTTTTT. Its protein is CASSLSGATNEKLFF. Using reference TRBV5-1 and TRBJ1-4 for the parts outside the CDR3, the full variable domain is KAGVTQTPRYLIKTRGQQVTLSCSPISGHRSVSWYQQTPGQGLQFLFEYFSETQRNKGNFPGRFSGRQFSNSRSEMNVSTLELGDSALYLCASSLSGATNEKLFFGSGTQLSVL.

This clonotype was seen a handful of times. This chain connects TRBV13 to TRBJ2-1, with D perhaps matching TRBD2 (6 bases). CDR1 and CDR2 (germline): PRHDT, FYEKMQ (reference sequence). This CDR3 comprises 16 residues. The V gene lost 0 bases and the J gene lost 4 bases, with 13 bases spanning the gap. The CDR3, as DNA: TGTGCCAGCAGCTTAGGCTTGGGGGGAAAGTACAATGAGCAGTTCTTC. Protein sequence: CASSLGLGGKYNEQFF.